The T cell receptor beta chain under discussion was sequenced for a study of blood T cell repertoires in COVID-19. As for the study in general: In each case, the material was cDNA or gDNA derived from T cells, B-cell-depleted T cells, or PBMCs.

The CDR3 loop spans 14 amino acids. The V end lost 8 bases, the J end lost 3 bases, and 14 bases lay between the germline ends. CDR1 MGHRA and CDR2 YSYEKL come from the germline V gene. The data were produced by immunoSEQ multiplex PCR, yet TCRdb's version contains in-frame clones alone and is incomplete. This table has approximately 130,000 clones, more than 75% appearing once. The count of this clone is one. The chain links TRBV4-1 to TRBJ2-1, with D perhaps TRBD2 (6 bases). This sequence originates from a woman between 50 and 59 years old with acute or convalescent COVID-19. What was sequenced was peripheral blood. The CDR3 coding sequence is TGCGCCAGCGGATCTAGCGATTACTACAATGAGCAGTTCTTC. This encodes CASGSSDYYNEQFF.